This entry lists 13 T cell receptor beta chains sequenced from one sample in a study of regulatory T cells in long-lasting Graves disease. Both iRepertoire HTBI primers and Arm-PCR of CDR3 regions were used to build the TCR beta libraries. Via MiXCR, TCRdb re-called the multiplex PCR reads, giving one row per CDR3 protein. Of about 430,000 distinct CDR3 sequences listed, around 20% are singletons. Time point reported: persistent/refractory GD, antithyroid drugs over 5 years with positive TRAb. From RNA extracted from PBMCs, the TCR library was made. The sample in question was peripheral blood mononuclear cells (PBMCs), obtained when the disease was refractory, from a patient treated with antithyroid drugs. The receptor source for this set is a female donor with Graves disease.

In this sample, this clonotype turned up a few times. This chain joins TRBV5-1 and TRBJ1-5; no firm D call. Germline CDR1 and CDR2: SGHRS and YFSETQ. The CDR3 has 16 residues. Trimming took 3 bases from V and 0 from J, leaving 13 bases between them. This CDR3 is CASSSMTPYSNQPQHF. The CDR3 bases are TGCGCCAGCAGCTCCATGACACCCTATAGCAATCAGCCCCAGCATTTT.

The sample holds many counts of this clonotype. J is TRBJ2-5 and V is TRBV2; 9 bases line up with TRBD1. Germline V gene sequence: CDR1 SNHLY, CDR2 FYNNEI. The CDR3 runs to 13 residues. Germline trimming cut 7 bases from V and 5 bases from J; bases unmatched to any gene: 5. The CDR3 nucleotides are TGTGCCAGCACCCCCGACAGGGGGGAGACCCAGTACTTC. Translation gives CASTPDRGETQYF.

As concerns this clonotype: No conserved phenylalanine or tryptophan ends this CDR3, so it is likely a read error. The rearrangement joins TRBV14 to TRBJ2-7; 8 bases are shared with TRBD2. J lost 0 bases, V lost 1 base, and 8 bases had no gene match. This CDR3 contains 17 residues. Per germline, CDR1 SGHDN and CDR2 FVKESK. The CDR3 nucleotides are TGTGCCAGCAGCCAAGGGACTAGCCTTAAGAGCTCCTACGAGCAGTACCTC. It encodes CASSQGTSLKSSYEQYL.

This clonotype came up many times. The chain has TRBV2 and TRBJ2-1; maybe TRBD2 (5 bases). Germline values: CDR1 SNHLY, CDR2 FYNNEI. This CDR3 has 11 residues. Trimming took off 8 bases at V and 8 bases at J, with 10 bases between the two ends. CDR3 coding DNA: TGTGCCAGCGGGCGGCGGGATGAGCAGTTCTTC. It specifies CASGRRDEQFF.

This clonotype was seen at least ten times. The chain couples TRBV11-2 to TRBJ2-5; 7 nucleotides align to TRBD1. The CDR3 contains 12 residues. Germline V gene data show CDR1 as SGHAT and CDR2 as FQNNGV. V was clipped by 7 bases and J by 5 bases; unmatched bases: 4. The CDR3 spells CASKGALETQYF. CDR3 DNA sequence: TGTGCCAGCAAGGGGGCGTTGGAGACCCAGTACTTC.

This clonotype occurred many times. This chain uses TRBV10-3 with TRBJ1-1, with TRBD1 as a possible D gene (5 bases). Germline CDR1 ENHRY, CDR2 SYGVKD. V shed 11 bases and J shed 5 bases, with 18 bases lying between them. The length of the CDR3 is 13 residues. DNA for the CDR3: TGTGCCTCAAGTCCTGGGGGGACGACTGAAGCTTTCTTT. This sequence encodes CASSPGGTTEAFF.

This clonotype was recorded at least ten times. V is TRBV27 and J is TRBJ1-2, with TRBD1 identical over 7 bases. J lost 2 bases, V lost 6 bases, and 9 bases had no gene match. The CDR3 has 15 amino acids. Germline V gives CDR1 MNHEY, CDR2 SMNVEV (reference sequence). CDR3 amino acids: CASRTSEGQNYGYTF. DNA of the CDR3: TGTGCCAGCAGAACGTCTGAGGGACAGAACTATGGCTACACCTTC.

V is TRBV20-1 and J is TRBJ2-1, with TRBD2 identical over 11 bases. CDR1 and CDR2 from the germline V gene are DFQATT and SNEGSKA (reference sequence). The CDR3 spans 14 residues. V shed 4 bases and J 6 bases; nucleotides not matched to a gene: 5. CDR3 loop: CSAKVAGGPNEQFF. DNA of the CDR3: TGCAGTGCTAAGGTAGCGGGAGGGCCCAATGAGCAGTTCTTC.

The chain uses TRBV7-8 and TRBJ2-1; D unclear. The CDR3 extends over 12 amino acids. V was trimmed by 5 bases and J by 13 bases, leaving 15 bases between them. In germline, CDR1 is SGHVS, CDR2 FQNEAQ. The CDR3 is CASSLTDGYQFF. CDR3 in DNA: TGTGCCAGCAGCCTAACGGACGGTTACCAGTTCTTC.

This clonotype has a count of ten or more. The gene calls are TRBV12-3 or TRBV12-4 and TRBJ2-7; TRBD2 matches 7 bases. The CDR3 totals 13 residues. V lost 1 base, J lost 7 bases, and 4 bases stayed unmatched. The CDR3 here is CASSLGAGSEQYF. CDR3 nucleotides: TGTGCCAGCAGTTTAGGAGCGGGAAGTGAGCAGTACTTC.

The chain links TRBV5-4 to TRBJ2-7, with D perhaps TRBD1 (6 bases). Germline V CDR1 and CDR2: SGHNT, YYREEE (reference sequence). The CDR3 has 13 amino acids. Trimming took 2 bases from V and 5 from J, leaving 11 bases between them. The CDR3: CASSFRPGDEQYF. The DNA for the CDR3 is TGTGCCAGCAGCTTCCGGCCAGGGGACGAGCAGTACTTC.

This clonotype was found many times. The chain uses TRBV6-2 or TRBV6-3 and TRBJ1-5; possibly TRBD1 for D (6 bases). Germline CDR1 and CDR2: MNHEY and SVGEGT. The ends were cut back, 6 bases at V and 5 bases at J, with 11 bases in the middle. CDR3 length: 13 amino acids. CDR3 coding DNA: TGTGCCAGCAGGACAGGCTATCATCAGCCCCAGCATTTT. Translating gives CASRTGYHQPQHF.

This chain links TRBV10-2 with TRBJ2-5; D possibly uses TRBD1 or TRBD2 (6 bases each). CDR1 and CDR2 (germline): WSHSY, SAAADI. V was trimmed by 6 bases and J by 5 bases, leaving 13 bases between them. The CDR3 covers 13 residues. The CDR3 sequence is CASRLGGSETQYF. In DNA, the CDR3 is TGCGCCAGCAGGCTGGGGGGCTCGGAGACCCAGTACTTC.